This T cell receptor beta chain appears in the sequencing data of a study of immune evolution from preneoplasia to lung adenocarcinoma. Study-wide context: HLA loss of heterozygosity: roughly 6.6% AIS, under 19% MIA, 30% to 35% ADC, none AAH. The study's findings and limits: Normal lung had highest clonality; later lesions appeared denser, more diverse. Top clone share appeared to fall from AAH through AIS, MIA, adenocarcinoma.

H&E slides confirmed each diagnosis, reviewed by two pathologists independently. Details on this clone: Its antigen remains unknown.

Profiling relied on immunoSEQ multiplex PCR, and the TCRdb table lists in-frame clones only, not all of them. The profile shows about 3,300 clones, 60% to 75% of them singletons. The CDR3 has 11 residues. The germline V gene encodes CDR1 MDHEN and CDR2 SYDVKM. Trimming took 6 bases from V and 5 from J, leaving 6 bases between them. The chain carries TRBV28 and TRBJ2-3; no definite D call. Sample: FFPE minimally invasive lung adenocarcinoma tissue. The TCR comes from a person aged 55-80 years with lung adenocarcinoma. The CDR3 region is CASSLIDTQYF. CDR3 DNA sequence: TGTGCCAGCAGCCTAATAGATACGCAGTATTTT.